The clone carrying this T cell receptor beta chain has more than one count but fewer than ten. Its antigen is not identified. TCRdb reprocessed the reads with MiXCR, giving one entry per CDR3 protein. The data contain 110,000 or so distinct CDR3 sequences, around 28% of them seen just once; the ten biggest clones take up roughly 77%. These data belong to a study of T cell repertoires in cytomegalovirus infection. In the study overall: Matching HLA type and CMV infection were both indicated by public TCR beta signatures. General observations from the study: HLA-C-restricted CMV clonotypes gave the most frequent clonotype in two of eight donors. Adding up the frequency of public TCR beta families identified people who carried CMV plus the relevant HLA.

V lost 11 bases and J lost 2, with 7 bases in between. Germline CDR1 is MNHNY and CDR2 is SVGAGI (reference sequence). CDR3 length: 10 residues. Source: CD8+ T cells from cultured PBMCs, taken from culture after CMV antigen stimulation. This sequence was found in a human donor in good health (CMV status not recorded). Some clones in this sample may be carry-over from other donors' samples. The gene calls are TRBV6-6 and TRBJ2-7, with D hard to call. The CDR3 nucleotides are TGTGCCGTTGGCCCCTACGAGCAGTACTTC. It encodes CAVGPYEQYF.